This note documents a single T cell receptor (beta chain) sequence. The CDR3 goes on 3 residues after the read ends, and that part is filled in from the germline J gene. This sample was taken from a study of T cell clonality in common variable immunodeficiency. V lost 7 bases, J lost 0 bases, and 9 bases stayed unmatched. CDR3 length: 15 residues. Germline CDR1 is SGHAT and CDR2 is FQDESV (reference sequence). Assay: immunoSEQ multiplex PCR; the TCRdb copy retains only in-frame clones and omits some. Singletons are absent from the sample, which has about 45,000 clones. The TCR originated in a person between 18 and 70 years old in good health. The sequenced material came from peripheral blood mononuclear cells. V is TRBV11-1 and J is TRBJ2-7; 7 bases align to TRBD1. This CDR3 is CASIMTGSASYEQYF. Incomplete CDR3 DNA: TGTGCCAGCATTATGACAGGGTCTGCCTCCTACGAG.